The present entry profiles one T cell receptor beta chain with its context. The target of this receptor is not known. No quality values exist for individual bases; no much larger clone is one base distant. This specimen comes from a study of T-cell reconstitution after alpha-beta-depleted transplantation in children listed by TCRdb under 2016. With respect to the entire study: Using TCR repertoire profiling, the study quantitatively followed how T-cell immune reconstitution unfolded in children after TCRalphabeta/CD19-depleted allogeneic hematopoietic cell transplantation.

Paper-wide results and their limitations: The frequencies of hyperexpanded clones fell over the following months, and after one year, T-cell counts and TCRbeta diversity were mostly attributed to newly produced T cells. The apparently early recovery of alphabetaT-cell counts about two months after transplant reportedly depended on only several hundred rapidly expanded clones that came from non-depleted graft cells. In some patients, high TCRbeta diversity at day 60 was attributed to recipient T cells and intrathymic progenitors that had survived conditioning.

V is pared back by 5 bases and J by 1 base, with 12 bases lying between the germline termini. Spanning cysteine to phenylalanine, the CDR3 consists of 14 amino acids. Only the CDR3 DNA stays, 42 bases, in frame from base 1. CDR1 DFQATT and CDR2 SNEGSKA are derived from the germline V gene (reference sequence). The treatment or condition label of this sample denotes: allogeneic hematopoietic cell transplantation with graft depleted of TCRalphabeta T cells and CD19 B cells. The transplant recipients were children given TCRalphabeta/CD19-depleted allogeneic hematopoietic cell grafts. Library construction relied on PCR. The instrument was an Illumina HiSeq 2500. To normalize quantification of the TCRbeta repertoire, the TCR libraries were built with molecular barcoding that relied on unique molecular identifiers. Through fastp at Q25 and MiXCR, TCRdb rebuilt clones from the public reads, retaining in-frame beta chains. When rows share a CDR3 protein, they turn into one entry using the most common DNA and genes. Within this sample are about 870,000 distinct CDR3 sequences, with roughly 15% of them counted one time only. The ten largest clonotypes hold roughly 4.8% of the sample.

The source is a male patient under 18 who had a stem cell transplant for acute lymphoblastic leukemia, so the T cells may come from the graft donor. This sample comprised PBMCs, mostly from graft donor cells, obtained 360 days after TCRalphabeta/CD19-depleted stem cell transplant. The sequence links TRBV20-1 to TRBJ2-4; no D gene can be assigned with confidence. The CDR3 here reads CSAGHRLAKNIQYF. The DNA sequence follows: TGCAGTGCTGGCCACCGGCTGGCCAAAAACATTCAGTACTTC.